This TCR beta chain was documented in a study of blood T cell repertoires in COVID-19 (TCRdb year 2020). Study-wide context: Collaborator samples came from the United States, Italy and Spain and covered acute and convalescent phases of COVID-19. The prospective study material was composed of cDNA or gDNA derived from T cells, B-cell-depleted T cells, or PBMCs. The dataset comprised deeply sampled blood TCRbeta repertoires from subjects exposed to, actively infected with, or recovered from COVID-19. Sample metadata almost always included a de-identified subject ID, COVID-19 status, age in years and sex. Where available, HLA class I and class II types were taken from metadata supplied by the sample provider and were not determined by assay-based typing. The samples were drawn from the first 160 participants of the ongoing ImmuneRACE study and from 1,254 subjects provided by 6 global collaborators. The repertoires were released in a freely available public database intended as a resource for research on the immune response to SARS-CoV-2. The paper's findings and limits, for the study overall: How much clinical and demographic metadata was included differed by source and by participant, and the metadata was provided uncurated.

A word on this clone: The antigen it binds to is not known. No much larger clonotype is one base removed from it; base qualities were not supplied.

TCRbeta CDR3 regions were amplified from genomic DNA using the immunoSEQ Assay, a bias-controlled multiplex PCR. The authors' analysis ran thus. Nucleated cell counts per sample were estimated from amplification of reference gene primers within the assay. To quantify the absolute abundance of each unique TCRbeta CDR3 rearrangement, sequence reads were collapsed and filtered. For each sample, productive Simpson clonality was calculated by taking the square root of Simpson's diversity index across productive rearrangements. TCRdb provides this immuneACCESS table in a form limited to in-frame rearrangements. Some clones are lacking; in checked studies, under half of them reflect an unresolved V gene, and why the rest are absent is not known. D and trimming come from the DNA, and the V and J calls and clone size come from that table. This sample is represented by around 99,000 clones; approximately 90% of them were singletons. The ten largest clonotypes hold about 5.2% of the sample.

Collaborating institutions collected whole blood in K2EDTA tubes following their own protocols. For TCRbeta analysis, collaborators shipped samples in one of three forms: frozen whole blood, isolated PBMCs, or DNA extracted from either of those sample types. Via the germline V gene (reference sequence), CDR1 is LNHDA and CDR2 SQIVND. Reading from cysteine to phenylalanine, the CDR3 counts 15 amino acids. Only CDR3 DNA remains: 45 bases, in frame from the first base. V is reduced by 4 bases and J by 1 base, leaving a spacing of 11 bases between them. The clonotype originates from a man aged 50 or older with acute or convalescent COVID-19. The chain uses TRBV19 and TRBJ2-1, with TRBD1 perhaps the D gene, on 6 matching bases. Input material: peripheral blood. The CDR3 corresponds to CASSTTGWSYNEQFF. The nucleotide sequence is TGTGCCAGTAGTACAACAGGGTGGTCCTACAATGAGCAGTTCTTC.